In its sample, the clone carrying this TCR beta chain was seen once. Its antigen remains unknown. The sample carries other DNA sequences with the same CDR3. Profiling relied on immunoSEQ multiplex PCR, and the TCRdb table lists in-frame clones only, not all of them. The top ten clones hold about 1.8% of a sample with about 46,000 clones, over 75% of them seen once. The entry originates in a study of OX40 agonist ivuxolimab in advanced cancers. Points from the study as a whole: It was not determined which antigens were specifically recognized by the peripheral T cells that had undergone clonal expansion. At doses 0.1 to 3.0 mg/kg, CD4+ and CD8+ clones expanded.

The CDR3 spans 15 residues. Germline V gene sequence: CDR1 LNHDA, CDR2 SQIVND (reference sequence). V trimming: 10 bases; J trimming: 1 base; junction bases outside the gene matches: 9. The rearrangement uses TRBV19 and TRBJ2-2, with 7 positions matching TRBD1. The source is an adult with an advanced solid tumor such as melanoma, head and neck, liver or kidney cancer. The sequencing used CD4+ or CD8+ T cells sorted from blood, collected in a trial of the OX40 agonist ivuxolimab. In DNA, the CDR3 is TGTGCCACCTCATCCGGGACAGTGAACACCGGGGAGCTGTTTTTT. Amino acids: CATSSGTVNTGELFF.